A single sample is the source of the 7 T cell receptor beta chains below, sequenced in a study of CD8 T cells in ankylosing spondylitis. Study-wide findings and caveats: One TCR beta motif, made up of under ten highly homologous variants, appeared characteristic of ankylosing spondylitis blood.

These receptors are not linked to any known antigen. TCRdb passed the 5' RACE reads through MiXCR, listing each CDR3 protein once. The sample shows just under 550,000 distinct CDR3 sequences, over 9.5% of them seen only once. Sequenced material: blood, either unsorted or a sorted T cell fraction (not recorded which). These TCRs come from a male donor with ankylosing spondylitis.

This clonotype turned up a few times. The rearrangement joins TRBV5-1 to TRBJ1-2; 7 bases match TRBD1. Germline CDR1 SGHRS, CDR2 YFSETQ. The CDR3 totals 13 residues. With 4 bases clipped from V and 8 bases from J, the junction kept 8 bases outside the gene matches. CDR3 region: CASSVTGEQGYTF. The CDR3 DNA follows: TGCGCCAGCAGCGTAACAGGGGAACAGGGCTACACCTTC.

The gene calls are TRBV6-1 and TRBJ2-3, with TRBD2 matching over 10 bases. The V and J ends lost 7 bases and 1 base, in that order; junction bases with no gene match: 5. Germline CDR1 MNHNS, CDR2 SASEGT. This CDR3 contains 15 residues. DNA of the CDR3: TGTGCCAGCACAGATACTAGCGGGGGCACAGATACGCAGTATTTT. Translating gives CASTDTSGGTDTQYF.

Ten or more counts support this clonotype. J is TRBJ1-4 and V is TRBV12-3 or TRBV12-4; 9 bases are a match to TRBD1. This CDR3 spans 15 amino acids. V lost 6 bases to trimming and J lost 6 bases; unmatched junction nucleotides: 8. The DNA for the CDR3 is TGTGCCAGCAGCCTCGGACAGGGGAGTGATGAAAAACTGTTTTTT. This codes for CASSLGQGSDEKLFF.

This clonotype turned up a few times. The rearrangement joins TRBV7-8 to TRBJ2-5; the D is unclear. From germline, CDR1 is SGHVS and CDR2 FQNEAQ. V was cut by 3 bases and J by 5 bases, with 19 bases left in between. The CDR3 spans 16 residues. The CDR3 here is CASSFARPPLWETQYF. The CDR3 nucleotides are TGTGCCAGCAGCTTCGCCAGACCCCCGTTATGGGAGACCCAGTACTTC.

The chain joins TRBV20-1 to TRBJ1-5, with D hard to call. Germline V gene lookup returns CDR1 DFQATT and CDR2 SNEGSKA (reference sequence). The CDR3 totals 12 residues. V gave up 4 bases and J gave up 10 bases, with 14 bases separating them. CDR3 protein: CSATLGLGPQHF. CDR3 nucleotide sequence: TGCAGTGCTACCCTAGGGCTCGGACCCCAGCATTTT.

Only a few counts were recorded for this clonotype. The V call is TRBV7-9, the J call TRBJ2-7; the D is unclear. Germline V gene data show CDR1 as SEHNR and CDR2 as FQNEAQ (reference sequence). Between the trimmed V and J ends, which lost 5 bases and 6 bases, there was a span of 14 bases. The CDR3 runs to 13 residues. The CDR3 region has the DNA TGTGCCAGCAGCCCTCTTACGTATTCCGAGCAGTACGTC. It translates to CASSPLTYSEQYV.

V usage is TRBV6-1 and J usage is TRBJ2-5; D tentatively reads TRBD1 or TRBD2 (5 bases each). The CDR3 sequence is 13 residues long. The germline V gene has CDR1 MNHNS and CDR2 SASEGT. The V end was cut by 8 bases, the J end by 0 bases, with 10 bases between. The CDR3 DNA follows: TGTGCCAGCCTCGAGGGGTACCAAGAGACCCAGTACTTC. Its protein is CASLEGYQETQYF.